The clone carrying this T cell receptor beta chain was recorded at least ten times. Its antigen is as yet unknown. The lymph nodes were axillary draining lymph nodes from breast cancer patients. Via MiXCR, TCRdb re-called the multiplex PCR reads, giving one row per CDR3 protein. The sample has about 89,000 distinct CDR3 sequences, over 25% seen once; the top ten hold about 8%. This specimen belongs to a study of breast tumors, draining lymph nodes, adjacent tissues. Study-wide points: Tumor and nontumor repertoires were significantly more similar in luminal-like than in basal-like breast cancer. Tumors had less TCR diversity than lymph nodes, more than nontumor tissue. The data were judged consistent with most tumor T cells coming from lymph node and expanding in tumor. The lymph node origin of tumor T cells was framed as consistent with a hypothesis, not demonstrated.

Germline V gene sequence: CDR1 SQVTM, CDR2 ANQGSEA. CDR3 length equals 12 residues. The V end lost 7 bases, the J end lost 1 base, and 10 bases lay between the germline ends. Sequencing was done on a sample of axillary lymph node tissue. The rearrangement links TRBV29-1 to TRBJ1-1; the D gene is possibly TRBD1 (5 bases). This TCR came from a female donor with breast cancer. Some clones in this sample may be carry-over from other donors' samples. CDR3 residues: CSALTANTEAFF. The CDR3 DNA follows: TGCAGCGCCTTGACAGCGAACACTGAAGCTTTCTTT. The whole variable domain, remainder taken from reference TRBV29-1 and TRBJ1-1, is SAVISQKPSRDICQRGTSLTIQCQVDSQVTMMFWYRQQPGQSLTLIATANQGSEATYESGFVIDKFPISRPNLTFSTLTVSNMSPEDSSIYLCSALTANTEAFFGQGTRLTVV.